Below, one TCR beta chain is given with its context. The antigen is unknown. CDR3 size: 16 residues. V lost 4 bases, J lost 1 base, and 3 bases stayed unmatched. Per germline, CDR1 MGHDK and CDR2 SYGVNS. The sample belongs to a study of siplizumab effects on memory and regulatory T cells. The protocol was immunoSEQ multiplex PCR, while the TCRdb copy is restricted to in-frame clones and leaves out a portion. The table records approximately 40,000 clones, more than 70% of them present only once. Study-level points and caveats: Researchers did not confirm the suppressive function of proliferating Tregs from siplizumab cultures. In unstimulated cells, naive T cells appeared more diverse than memory T cells and seemed major alloresponse contributors.

This receptor was identified in a human donor in good health. This rearrangement joins TRBV25-1 to TRBJ1-6, with TRBD1 matching over 8 bases. The material sequenced was naive CD4+ T cells sorted from blood. CDR3: CASSGQGLSYNSPLHF. The CDR3 DNA reads TGTGCCAGCAGTGGACAGGGGTTATCCTATAATTCACCCCTCCACTTT.